The 2 T cell receptor beta chains below all came from one sample that was sequenced in a study of cytomegalovirus exposure and HLA in healthy donors. 60 Vbeta and 13 Jbeta primers were used in PCR. The repertoire was sequenced with immunoSEQ multiplex PCR; TCRdb's copy has only in-frame clones and lacks some. The sample has about 200,000 clones, about 80% seen once. The sequenced sample was PBMCs. The receptors derive from a male donor in good health and CMV-seronegative.

The chain links TRBV28 to TRBJ2-3; tentative D call: TRBD1 (6 bases). V was pared by 4 bases and J by 0 bases, with 14 bases between. The CDR3 runs to 16 residues. Germline loops: CDR1 MDHEN, CDR2 SYDVKM. The chain's CDR3 is CASSSLTGTSTDTQYF. The CDR3 DNA sequence: TGTGCCAGCAGTTCCCTGACAGGCACAAGCACAGATACGCAGTATTTT.

This chain joins TRBV5-6 and TRBJ2-5; TRBD2 is a possible D gene (6 bases). The germline V gene encodes CDR1 SGHDT and CDR2 YYEEEE. This CDR3 spans 16 amino acids. V was pared by 1 base and J by 0 bases, with 13 bases between. The CDR3 DNA is TGTGCCAGCAGCTTGCTGACTAGAGGGTACCAAGAGACCCAGTACTTC. Its protein product is CASSLLTRGYQETQYF.